This T cell receptor beta chain was identified during a study of CD8+ T cells in alopecia areata (dated by TCRdb to the late 2010s). Turning to the overall study: The treated patients took part in an open-label pilot trial in which moderate-to-severe alopecia areata was treated with oral tofacitinib at 5 to 10 mg twice daily. Biopsies were taken from tofacitinib-treated patients at baseline and again at 4 and 24 weeks into treatment, and several of those patients also had a later scalp biopsy. For the treated patients, the SALT score, which quantifies what percentage of scalp surface area is affected, served as the measure of disease severity. RNA came from the PAXgene miRNA kit for fixed scalp, the miRNeasy kit for PBMCs, and the RNeasy kit for mouse skin. Scalp clonality was compared among normal scalp (n=4), patchy alopecia areata scalp (n=8), and alopecia totalis/universalis scalp (n=8). In humans, TCRbeta sequencing was performed on scalp tissue and on sorted CD4+ and CD8+ peripheral blood T cells from healthy controls and from patients with patchy or totalis/universalis alopecia areata. Patients stayed on tofacitinib for 6 to 18 months and then had 6 months of follow-up off drug so that delayed response and recurrence could be assessed. TCRbeta CDR3 regions were amplified by immunoSEQ multiplex PCR with 35 Vbeta forward and 13 Jbeta reverse primers. The study used high-throughput TCRbeta sequencing to examine T cell clonal expansion in alopecia areata, in both the C3H/HeJ mouse model and human patients. What the work shows at the level of the full study, not this receptor alone: Tofacitinib significantly decreased scalp clonality and the number of expanded CD8+ clones among the top 100 scalp clones. Unlike mouse skin, which is dominated by gammadelta T cells, normal human skin has resident alphabeta T cells that are also sequenced, and this complicates analysis of the scalp TCR repertoire. During tofacitinib treatment, many expanded lesional clones stuck around in both scalp and blood, and this persistence may partly explain why relapse happens after treatment is stopped. Shared TCR sequences between patients were less evident than in mice, which may be partly attributable to HLA diversity in the patient population. The treated cohort was small, with a single nonresponder, so links between baseline CD8+ expansion and response need larger studies. Compared with normal scalp, lesional scalp, particularly in alopecia totalis/universalis, had higher clonality and more expanded CD8+ clones, which suggests antigenic drive.

The germline V gene sets CDR1 to MNHNS and CDR2 to SASEGT. Relative to germline, V is 3 bases shorter and J is 0 bases shorter, with 15 bases between their ends. The CDR3 goes from the cysteine to the phenylalanine over 16 residues. The sequence is cut down to CDR3 DNA, 48 bases in frame from base 1. A word on this clone: Its antigen has not been determined. No quality values exist for individual bases; no much larger clone is one base distant.

Interpreted using the paper, the time point label stands for: 24 weeks on oral tofacitinib. This sample's treatment or condition label indicates: oral pan-JAK inhibitor, 5-10 mg twice daily. Lesional scalp punch biopsies and peripheral blood were obtained from alopecia areata patients. PBMCs were isolated by density centrifugation and stained for CD3, CD4 and CD8, after which CD4+ and CD8+ T cells were sorted on a FACSAria. The library was obtained by the immunoSEQ multiplex PCR assay. To provide template for TCR sequencing, every sample had RNA extracted and reverse transcribed into cDNA. SuperScript III was used to make first-strand cDNA, primed with a 2:1 mix of oligo-dT and random hexamers. Amplification bias was assessed with a synthetic immune receptor repertoire, and residual bias was removed computationally. In the original analysis: After raw reads were preprocessed to remove errors, the CDR3 was defined following IMGT conventions as running from the conserved cysteine to phenylalanine. Clonality was computed by normalizing Shannon entropy by log2 of the number of productive unique TCRs and subtracting the result from 1. Whether scalp clones were CD4 or CD8 was inferred by matching scalp TCRbeta sequences against CD4 and CD8 repertoires sorted from blood. TCRdb provides this immuneACCESS table in a form limited to in-frame rearrangements. Some clones are lacking; in checked studies, under half of them reflect an unresolved V gene, and why the rest are absent is not known. The DNA was the basis for D and trimming; V, J and clone size are from that table. Counted in this sample were 190,000 or so clones; about 60% of them appeared once. The ten largest clones represent around 12% of the sample.

The TCR was taken from a human donor with alopecia areata. The sequencing used CD8+ T cells sorted from blood, collected at week 24, from a patient treated with tofacitinib. The sequence is built from TRBV6-1 and TRBJ2-7, with no confident D gene call. DNA sequence: TGTGCCAGCAGTGAGTGGGCACTCAAGAACTCCTACGAGCAGTACTTC. Translated, this is CASSEWALKNSYEQYF.